This T cell receptor (beta chain) is drawn from a study of Tregs in tolerant kidney transplant recipients. Study-wide results and caveats: This study did not directly address biological reproducibility.

Unstimulated regulatory T cells (CD4+CD25+CD127-), CD4+CD25- non-regulatory cells, CD4 and CD8 cells were FACS-sorted from thawed PBMCs. For this clone: Its target is not known.

Sequenced by immunoSEQ multiplex PCR; TCRdb stores in-frame clones only, minus some. This repertoire shows tens of thousands of clones, roughly 84% found once; its top ten account for about 4%. The CDR3 has 13 residues. Trimming removed 2 bases from V and 2 bases from J, with 6 bases in between. Germline V CDR1 and CDR2: MDHEN, SYDVKM. The V gene is TRBV28, the J gene TRBJ1-2, with D tentatively TRBD1 (6 bases). Material: CD4+ T cells from blood. The clonotype was recovered from a human donor in good health. The CDR3: CASSLQGNYGYTF. Here the CDR3 DNA reads TGTGCCAGCAGTTTACAGGGGAACTATGGCTACACCTTC.